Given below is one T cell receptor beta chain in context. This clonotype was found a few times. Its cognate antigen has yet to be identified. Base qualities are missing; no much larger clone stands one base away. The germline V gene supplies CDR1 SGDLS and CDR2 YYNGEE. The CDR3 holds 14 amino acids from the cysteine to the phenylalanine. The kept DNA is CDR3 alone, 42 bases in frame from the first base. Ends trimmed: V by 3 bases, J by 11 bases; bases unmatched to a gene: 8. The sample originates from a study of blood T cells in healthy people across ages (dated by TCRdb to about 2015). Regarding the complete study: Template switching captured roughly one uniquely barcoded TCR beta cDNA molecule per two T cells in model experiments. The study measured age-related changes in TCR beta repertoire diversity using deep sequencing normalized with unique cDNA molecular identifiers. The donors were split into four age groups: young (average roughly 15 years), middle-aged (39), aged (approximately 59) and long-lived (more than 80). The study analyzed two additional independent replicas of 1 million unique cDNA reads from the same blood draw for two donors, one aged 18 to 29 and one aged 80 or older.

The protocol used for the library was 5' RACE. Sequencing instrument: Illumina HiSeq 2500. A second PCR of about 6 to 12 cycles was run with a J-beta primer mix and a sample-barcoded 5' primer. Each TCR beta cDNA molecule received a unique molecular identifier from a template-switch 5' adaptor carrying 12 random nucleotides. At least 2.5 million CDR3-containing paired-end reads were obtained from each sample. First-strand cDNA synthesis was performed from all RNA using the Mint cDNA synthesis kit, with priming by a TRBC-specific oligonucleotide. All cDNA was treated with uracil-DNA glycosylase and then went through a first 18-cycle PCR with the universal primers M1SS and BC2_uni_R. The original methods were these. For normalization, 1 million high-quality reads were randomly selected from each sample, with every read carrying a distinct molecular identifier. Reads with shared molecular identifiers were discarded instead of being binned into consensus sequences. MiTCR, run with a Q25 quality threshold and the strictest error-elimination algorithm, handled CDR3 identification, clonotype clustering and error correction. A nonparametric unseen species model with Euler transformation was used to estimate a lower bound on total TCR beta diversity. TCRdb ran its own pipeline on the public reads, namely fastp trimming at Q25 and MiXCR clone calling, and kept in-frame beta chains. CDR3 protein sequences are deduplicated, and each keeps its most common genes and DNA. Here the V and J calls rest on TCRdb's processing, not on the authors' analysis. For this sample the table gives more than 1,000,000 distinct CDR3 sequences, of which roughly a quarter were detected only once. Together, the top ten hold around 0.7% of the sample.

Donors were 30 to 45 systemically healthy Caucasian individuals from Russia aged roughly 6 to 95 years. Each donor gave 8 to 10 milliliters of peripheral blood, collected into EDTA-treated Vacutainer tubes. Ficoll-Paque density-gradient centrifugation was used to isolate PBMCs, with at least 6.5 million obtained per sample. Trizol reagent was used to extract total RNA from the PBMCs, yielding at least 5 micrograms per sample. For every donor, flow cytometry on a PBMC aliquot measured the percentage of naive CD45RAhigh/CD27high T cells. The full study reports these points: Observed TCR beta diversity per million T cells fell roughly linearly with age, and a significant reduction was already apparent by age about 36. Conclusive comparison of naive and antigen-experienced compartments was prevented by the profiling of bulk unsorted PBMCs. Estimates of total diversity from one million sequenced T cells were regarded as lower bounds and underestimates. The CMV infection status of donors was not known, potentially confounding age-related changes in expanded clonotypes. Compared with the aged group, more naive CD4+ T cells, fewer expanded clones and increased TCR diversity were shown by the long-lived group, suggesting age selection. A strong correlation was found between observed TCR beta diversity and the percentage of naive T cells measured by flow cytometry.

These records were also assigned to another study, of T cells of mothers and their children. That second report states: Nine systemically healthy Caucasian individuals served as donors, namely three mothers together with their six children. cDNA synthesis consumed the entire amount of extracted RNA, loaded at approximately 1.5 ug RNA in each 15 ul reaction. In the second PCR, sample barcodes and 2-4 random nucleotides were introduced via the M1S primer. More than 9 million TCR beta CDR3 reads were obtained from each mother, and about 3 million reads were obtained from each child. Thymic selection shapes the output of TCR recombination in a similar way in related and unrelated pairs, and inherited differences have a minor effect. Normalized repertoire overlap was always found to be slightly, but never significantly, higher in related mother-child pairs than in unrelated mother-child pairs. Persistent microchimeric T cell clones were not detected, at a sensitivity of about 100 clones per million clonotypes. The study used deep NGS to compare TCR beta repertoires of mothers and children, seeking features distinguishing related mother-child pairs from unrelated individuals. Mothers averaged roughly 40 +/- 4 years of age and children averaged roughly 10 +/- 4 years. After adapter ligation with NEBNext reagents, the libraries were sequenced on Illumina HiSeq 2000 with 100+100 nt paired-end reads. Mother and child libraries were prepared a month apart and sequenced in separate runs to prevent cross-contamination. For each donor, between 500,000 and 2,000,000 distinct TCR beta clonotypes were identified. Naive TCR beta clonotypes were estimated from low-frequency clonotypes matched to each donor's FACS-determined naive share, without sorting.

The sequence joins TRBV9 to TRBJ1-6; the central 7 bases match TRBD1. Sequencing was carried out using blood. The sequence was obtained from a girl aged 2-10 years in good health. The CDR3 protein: CASSERTGVAPLHF. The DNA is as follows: TGTGCCAGCAGCGAGCGCACAGGGGTTGCACCCCTCCACTTT.